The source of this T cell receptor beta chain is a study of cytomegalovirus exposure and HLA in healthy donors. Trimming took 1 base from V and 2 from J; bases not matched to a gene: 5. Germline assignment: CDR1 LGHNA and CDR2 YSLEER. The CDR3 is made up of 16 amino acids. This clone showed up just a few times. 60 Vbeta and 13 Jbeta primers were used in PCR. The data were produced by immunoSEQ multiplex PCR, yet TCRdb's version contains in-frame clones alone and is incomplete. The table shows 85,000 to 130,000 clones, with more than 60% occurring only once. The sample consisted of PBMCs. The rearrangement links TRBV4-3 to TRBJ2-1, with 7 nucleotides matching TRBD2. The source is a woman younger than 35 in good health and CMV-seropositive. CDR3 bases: TGCGCCAGCAGCCAAGTAGTAGCGGGTGCCTACAATGAGCAGTTCTTC. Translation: CASSQVVAGAYNEQFF.